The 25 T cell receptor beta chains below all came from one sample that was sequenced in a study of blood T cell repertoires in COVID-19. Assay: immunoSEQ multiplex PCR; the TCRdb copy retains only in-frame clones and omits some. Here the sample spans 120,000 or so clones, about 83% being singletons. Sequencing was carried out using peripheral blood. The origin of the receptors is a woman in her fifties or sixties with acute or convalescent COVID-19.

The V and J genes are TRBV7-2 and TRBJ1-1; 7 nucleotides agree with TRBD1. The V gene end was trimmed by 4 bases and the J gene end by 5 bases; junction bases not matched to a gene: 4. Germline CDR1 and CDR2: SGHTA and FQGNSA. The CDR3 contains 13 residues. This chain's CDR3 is CASSSTGWTEAFF. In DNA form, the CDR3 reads TGTGCCAGCAGCTCGACAGGGTGGACTGAAGCTTTCTTT.

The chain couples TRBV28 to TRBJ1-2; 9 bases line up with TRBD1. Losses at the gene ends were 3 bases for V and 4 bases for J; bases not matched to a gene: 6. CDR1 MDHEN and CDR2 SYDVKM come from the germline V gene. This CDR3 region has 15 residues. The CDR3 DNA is TGTGCCAGCAGTTTCATACAGGGGGCTGGCTATGGCTACACCTTC. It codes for CASSFIQGAGYGYTF.

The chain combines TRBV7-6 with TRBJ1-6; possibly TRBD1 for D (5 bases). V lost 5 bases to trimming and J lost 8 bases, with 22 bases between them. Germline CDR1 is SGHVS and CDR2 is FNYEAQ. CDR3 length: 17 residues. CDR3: CASSLGGGNEGYSPLHF. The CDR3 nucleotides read TGTGCCAGCAGCCTGGGAGGAGGGAATGAGGGGTATTCACCCCTCCACTTT.

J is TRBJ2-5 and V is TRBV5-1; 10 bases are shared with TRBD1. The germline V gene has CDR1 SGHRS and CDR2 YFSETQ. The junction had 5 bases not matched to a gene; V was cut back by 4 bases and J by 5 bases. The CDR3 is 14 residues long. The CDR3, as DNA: TGCGCCAGCAGCCGGACAGGGGGGCGGGAGACCCAGTACTTC. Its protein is CASSRTGGRETQYF.

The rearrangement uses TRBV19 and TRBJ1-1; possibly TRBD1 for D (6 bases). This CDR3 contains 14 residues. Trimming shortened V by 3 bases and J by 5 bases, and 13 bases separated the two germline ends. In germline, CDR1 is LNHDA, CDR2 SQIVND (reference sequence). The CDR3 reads CASSIQGRGTEAFF. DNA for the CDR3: TGTGCCAGTAGTATTCAGGGTAGGGGGACTGAAGCTTTCTTT.

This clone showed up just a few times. The CDR3 DNA reads as TGTGCCAGCAGCCAGAGGACAGGGAATCAGCCCCAGCATTTT. Protein product: CASSQRTGNQPQHF. The rearrangement uses TRBV5-8 and TRBJ1-5; the match to TRBD1 covers 8 bases. The CDR3 has 14 residues. V trimming: 4 bases; J trimming: 4 bases; junction bases outside the gene matches: 4. The V gene's germline CDR1 is SGHTS and CDR2 YDEGEE.

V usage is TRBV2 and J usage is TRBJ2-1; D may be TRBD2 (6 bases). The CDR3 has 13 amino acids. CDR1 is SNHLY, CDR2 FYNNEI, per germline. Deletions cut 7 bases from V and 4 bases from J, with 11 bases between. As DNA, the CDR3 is TGTGCCAGCATCGCGGGGCTTTACAATGAGCAGTTCTTC. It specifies CASIAGLYNEQFF.

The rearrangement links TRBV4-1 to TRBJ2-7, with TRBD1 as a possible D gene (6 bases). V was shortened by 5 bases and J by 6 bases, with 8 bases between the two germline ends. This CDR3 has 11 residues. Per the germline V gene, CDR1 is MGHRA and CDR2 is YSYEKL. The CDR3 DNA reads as TGCGCCAGCAGCGCGACAGGCGAGCAGTACTTC. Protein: CASSATGEQYF.

DNA for the CDR3: TGCAGCGTCCTGGACAGGGGGTATCAGCCCCAGCATTTT. This encodes CSVLDRGYQPQHF. The chain employs TRBV29-1 and TRBJ1-5, with TRBD1 identical over 10 bases. V was clipped by 6 bases and J by 5 bases; unmatched bases: 4. CDR3 size: 13 residues. Per germline, CDR1 SQVTM and CDR2 ANQGSEA.

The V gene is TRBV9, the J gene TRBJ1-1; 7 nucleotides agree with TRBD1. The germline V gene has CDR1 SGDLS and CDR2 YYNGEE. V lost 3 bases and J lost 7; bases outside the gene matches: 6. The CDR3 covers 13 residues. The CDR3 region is CASSGTGDLEAFF. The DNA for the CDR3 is TGTGCCAGCAGCGGTACAGGGGACCTTGAAGCTTTCTTT.

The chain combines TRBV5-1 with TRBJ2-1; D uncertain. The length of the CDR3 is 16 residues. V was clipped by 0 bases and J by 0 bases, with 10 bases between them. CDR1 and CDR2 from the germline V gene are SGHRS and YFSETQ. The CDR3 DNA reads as TGCGCCAGCAGCTTGGCTCAAGCGTTCTCCTACAATGAGCAGTTCTTC. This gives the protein CASSLAQAFSYNEQFF.

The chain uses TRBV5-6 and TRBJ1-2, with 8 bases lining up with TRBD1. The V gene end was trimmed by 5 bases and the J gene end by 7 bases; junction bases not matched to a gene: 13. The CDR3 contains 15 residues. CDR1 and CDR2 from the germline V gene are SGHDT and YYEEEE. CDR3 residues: CASSPETGDMFGYTF. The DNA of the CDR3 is TGTGCCAGCAGTCCTGAGACAGGGGATATGTTTGGCTACACCTTC. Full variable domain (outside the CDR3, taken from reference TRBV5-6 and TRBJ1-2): DAGVTQSPTHLIKTRGQQVTLRCSPKSGHDTVSWYQQALGQGPQFIFQYYEEEERQRGNFPDRFSGHQFPNYSSELNVNALLLGDSALYLCASSPETGDMFGYTFGSGTRLTVV.

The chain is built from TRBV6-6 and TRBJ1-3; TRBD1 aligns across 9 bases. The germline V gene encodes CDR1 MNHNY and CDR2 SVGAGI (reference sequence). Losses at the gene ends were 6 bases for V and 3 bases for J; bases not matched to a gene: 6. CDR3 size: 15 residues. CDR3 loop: CASRQQGAGGNTIYF. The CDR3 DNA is TGTGCCAGCAGGCAACAGGGGGCGGGTGGAAACACCATATATTTT.

The CDR3 DNA sequence: TGTGCCAGCAGCCCACAGGGGGTGACCGGGGAGCTGTTTTTT. Protein product: CASSPQGVTGELFF. The chain recombines TRBV6-2 or TRBV6-3 with TRBJ2-2; 8 bases are shared with TRBD1. Germline CDR1 reads MNHEY; CDR2 reads SVGEGT. V trimming: 6 bases; J trimming: 5 bases; junction bases outside the gene matches: 5. This CDR3 spans 14 amino acids.

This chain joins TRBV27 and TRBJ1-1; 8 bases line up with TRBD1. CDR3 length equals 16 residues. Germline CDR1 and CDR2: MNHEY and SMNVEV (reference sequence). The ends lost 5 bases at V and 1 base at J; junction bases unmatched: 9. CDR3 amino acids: CASSATGETPNTEAFF. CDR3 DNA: TGTGCCAGCAGTGCGACAGGGGAGACTCCGAACACTGAAGCTTTCTTT.

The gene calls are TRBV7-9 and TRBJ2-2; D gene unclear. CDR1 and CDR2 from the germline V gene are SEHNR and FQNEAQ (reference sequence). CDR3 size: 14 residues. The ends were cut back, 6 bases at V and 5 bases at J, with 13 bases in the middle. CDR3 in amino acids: CASSRLGGTGELFF. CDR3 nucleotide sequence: TGTGCCAGCAGTCGCCTCGGCGGTACCGGGGAGCTGTTTTTT.

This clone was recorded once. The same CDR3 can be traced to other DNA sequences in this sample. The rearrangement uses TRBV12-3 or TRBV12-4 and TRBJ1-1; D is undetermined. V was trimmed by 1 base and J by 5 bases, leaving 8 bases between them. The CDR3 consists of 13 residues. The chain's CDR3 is CASSLGRGTEAFF. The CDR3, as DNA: TGTGCCAGCAGTTTAGGTCGGGGAACTGAAGCTTTCTTT.

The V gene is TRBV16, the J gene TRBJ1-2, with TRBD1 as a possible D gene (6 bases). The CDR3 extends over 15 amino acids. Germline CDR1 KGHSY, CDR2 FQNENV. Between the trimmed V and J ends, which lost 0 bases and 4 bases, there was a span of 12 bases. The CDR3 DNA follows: TGTGCCAGCAGCCAATCACCAGGGGCCCGCTATGGCTACACCTTC. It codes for CASSQSPGARYGYTF. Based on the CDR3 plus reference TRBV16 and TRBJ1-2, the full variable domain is GEEVAQTPKHLVRGEGQKAKLYCAPIKGHSYVFWYQQVLKNEFKFLISFQNENVFDETGMPKERFSAKCLPNSPCSLEIQATKLEDSAVYFCASSQSPGARYGYTFGSGTRLTVV.

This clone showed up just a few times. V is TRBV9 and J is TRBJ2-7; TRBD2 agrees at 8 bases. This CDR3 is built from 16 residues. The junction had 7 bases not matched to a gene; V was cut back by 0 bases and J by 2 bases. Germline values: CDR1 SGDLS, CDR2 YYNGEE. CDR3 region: CASSVGGKAGAYEQYF. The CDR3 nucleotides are TGTGCCAGCAGCGTAGGAGGAAAAGCGGGGGCCTACGAGCAGTACTTC.

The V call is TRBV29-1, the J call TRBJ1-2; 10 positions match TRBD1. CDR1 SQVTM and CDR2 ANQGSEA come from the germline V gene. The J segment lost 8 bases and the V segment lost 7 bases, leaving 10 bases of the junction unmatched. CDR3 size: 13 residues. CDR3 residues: CSATRQGAGGYTF. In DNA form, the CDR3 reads TGCAGCGCCACACGACAGGGGGCGGGAGGCTACACCTTC.

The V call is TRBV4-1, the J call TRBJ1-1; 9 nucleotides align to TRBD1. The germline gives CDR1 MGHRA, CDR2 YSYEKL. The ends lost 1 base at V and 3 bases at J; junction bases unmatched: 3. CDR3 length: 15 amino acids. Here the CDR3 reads CASSQVGQGYTEAFF. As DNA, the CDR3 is TGCGCCAGCAGCCAAGTAGGACAGGGGTACACTGAAGCTTTCTTT.

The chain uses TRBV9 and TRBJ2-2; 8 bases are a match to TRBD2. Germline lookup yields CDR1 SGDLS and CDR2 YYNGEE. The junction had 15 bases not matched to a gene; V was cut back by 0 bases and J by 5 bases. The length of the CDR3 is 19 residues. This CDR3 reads CASSVALTSGRSGTGELFF. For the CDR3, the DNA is TGTGCCAGCAGCGTAGCTCTGACCAGCGGGAGATCGGGAACCGGGGAGCTGTTTTTT. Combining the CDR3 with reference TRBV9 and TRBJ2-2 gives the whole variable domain DSGVTQTPKHLITATGQRVTLRCSPRSGDLSVYWYQQSLDQGLQFLIQYYNGEERAKGNILERFSAQQFPDLHSELNLSSLELGDSALYFCASSVALTSGRSGTGELFFGEGSRLTVL.

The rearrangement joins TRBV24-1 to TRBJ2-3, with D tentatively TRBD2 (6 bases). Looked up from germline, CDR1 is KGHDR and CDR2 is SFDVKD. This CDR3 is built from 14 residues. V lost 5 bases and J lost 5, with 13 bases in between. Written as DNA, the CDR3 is TGTGCCACCAGTGGTTCGAGTAGCGGAGATACGCAGTATTTT. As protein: CATSGSSSGDTQYF.

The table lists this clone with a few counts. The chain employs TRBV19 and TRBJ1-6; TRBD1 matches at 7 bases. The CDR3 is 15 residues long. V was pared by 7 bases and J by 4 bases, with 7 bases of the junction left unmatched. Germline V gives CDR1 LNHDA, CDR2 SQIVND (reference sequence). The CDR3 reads CASKKGAGYNSPLHF. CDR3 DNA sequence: TGTGCCAGTAAGAAGGGGGCGGGGTATAATTCACCCCTCCACTTT.

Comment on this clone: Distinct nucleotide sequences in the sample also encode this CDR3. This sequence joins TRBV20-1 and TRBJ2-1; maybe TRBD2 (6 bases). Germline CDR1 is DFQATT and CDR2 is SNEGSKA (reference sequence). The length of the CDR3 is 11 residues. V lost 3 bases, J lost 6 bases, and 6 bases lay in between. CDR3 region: CSARGGNEQFF. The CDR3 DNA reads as TGCAGTGCTAGGGGAGGCAATGAGCAGTTCTTC.